Listed here are 23 T cell receptor beta chains from one sample, sequenced in a study of cytomegalovirus exposure and HLA in healthy donors. PCR amplification relied on 60 Vbeta primers (plus 13 Jbeta primers). The protocol was immunoSEQ multiplex PCR, while the TCRdb copy is restricted to in-frame clones and leaves out a portion. The repertoire holds roughly 160,000 clones, around 84% seen once, with more than 8% in the top ten. Source material: PBMCs. These receptors originate from a male donor in good health and CMV-seropositive.

J is TRBJ1-2 and V is TRBV5-6; D is unclear. The germline CDR1 and CDR2 sequences are SGHDT and YYEEEE. V lost 0 bases to trimming and J lost 4 bases, with 10 bases between them. The CDR3 is 14 amino acids. The DNA for the CDR3 is TGTGCCAGCAGCTTGGGGGCCGCCAGCTATGGCTACACCTTC. Translation: CASSLGAASYGYTF.

This chain links TRBV7-2 with TRBJ1-1; TRBD1 matches at 7 bases. The CDR3 spans 14 residues. J lost 0 bases, V lost 3 bases, and 1 base had no gene match. Germline CDR1 and CDR2: SGHTA and FQGNSA. In DNA, the CDR3 is TGTGCCAGCAGCTTGACAGGGATGAACACTGAAGCTTTCTTT. It yields the protein CASSLTGMNTEAFF.

This clone was seen only once. The V gene is TRBV5-1, the J gene TRBJ2-7; TRBD2 matches at 8 bases. Germline V lookup: CDR1 SGHRS, CDR2 YFSETQ. The V gene end was trimmed by 7 bases and the J gene end by 1 base; junction bases not matched to a gene: 10. This CDR3 region has 15 residues. The CDR3 reads CASRPLSGRSYEQYF. In nucleotides, the CDR3 is TGCGCCAGCCGACCTCTGAGCGGGAGATCCTACGAGCAGTACTTC.

The rearrangement joins TRBV30 to TRBJ2-7, with 9 bases lining up with TRBD2. V was clipped by 4 bases and J by 7 bases; unmatched bases: 5. CDR1 and CDR2 (germline): GTSNPN, SVGIG (reference sequence). The CDR3 contains 12 residues. Written as DNA, the CDR3 is TGTGCCTGGAAATTAGCGGGAGCGGAGCAGTACTTC. It yields the protein CAWKLAGAEQYF.

The chain couples TRBV28 to TRBJ1-2; unclear D gene. The CDR3 extends over 14 amino acids. Looked up from germline, CDR1 is MDHEN and CDR2 is SYDVKM. The V and J ends lost 5 bases and 8 bases respectively, with 18 bases between them. The CDR3 coding sequence is TGTGCCAGCAGTCCCCCTGGCTCTGGTTGGGGCTACACCTTC. This encodes CASSPPGSGWGYTF.

This chain uses TRBV5-1 with TRBJ1-3; D is unclear. The length of the CDR3 is 16 residues. Trimming stripped 1 base from V and 0 bases from J, with 11 bases between. CDR1 is SGHRS and CDR2 is YFSETQ in the germline V gene. The CDR3: CASSLNPGLSGNTIYF. The CDR3 DNA sequence: TGCGCCAGCAGCTTGAATCCAGGCCTCTCTGGAAACACCATATATTTT.

The chain employs TRBV7-6 and TRBJ2-7; 10 bases are a match to TRBD1. The CDR3 runs to 14 residues. The germline V gene has CDR1 SGHVS and CDR2 FNYEAQ. V dropped 5 bases and J dropped 4; count of bases not matched to a gene: 5. The CDR3 is CASSLGDRGYEQYF. The CDR3 coding sequence is TGTGCCAGCAGCCTCGGGGACAGGGGTTACGAGCAGTACTTC.

The gene calls are TRBV28 and TRBJ2-1; 9 bases map to TRBD2. V trimming: 6 bases; J trimming: 4 bases; junction bases outside the gene matches: 7. The V gene's germline CDR1 is MDHEN and CDR2 SYDVKM. The CDR3 is 15 residues long. The CDR3 loop reads CASRVGTSRYNEQFF. CDR3 bases: TGTGCCAGCAGAGTAGGGACTAGCAGGTACAATGAGCAGTTCTTC.

V gene TRBV4-3 combines with J gene TRBJ2-1, with a weak D call TRBD2 (5 bases). The CDR3 loop spans 17 amino acids. Trimming took 1 base from V and 7 from J, leaving 20 bases between them. Germline-derived CDR1 and CDR2 are LGHNA and YSLEER. The CDR3 coding sequence is TGCGCCAGCAGCCAAGCGCGGAGCGGCGGTGGGCGGAATGAGCAGTTCTTC. It yields the protein CASSQARSGGGRNEQFF.

The chain carries TRBV5-1 and TRBJ2-7; TRBD2 agrees at 13 bases. The trim removed 4 bases at V and 12 bases at J, leaving 13 bases unmatched. Germline loops: CDR1 SGHRS, CDR2 YFSETQ. The CDR3 extends over 15 amino acids. The CDR3 bases are TGCGCCAGCAGCCCCGGAGGGACTAGCGGGGAGAATGGGTACTTC. Its translation is CASSPGGTSGENGYF.

The chain has TRBV5-1 and TRBJ1-1; 11 positions agree with TRBD1. Germline values: CDR1 SGHRS, CDR2 YFSETQ. This CDR3 region has 14 residues. Trimming removed 0 bases from V and 6 bases from J; junction bases left unmatched: 1. CDR3 region: CASSLGTGGSEAFF. CDR3 nucleotides: TGCGCCAGCAGCTTGGGGACAGGGGGCTCTGAAGCTTTCTTT.

The chain employs TRBV30 and TRBJ1-5; D is undetermined. Trimming cost V 5 bases and J 3 bases, with 14 bases left between them. Germline V CDR1 and CDR2: GTSNPN, SVGIG (reference sequence). The CDR3 contains 14 residues. The CDR3 spells CAWGRGGFNQPQHF. The CDR3 nucleotides read TGTGCCTGGGGTCGGGGAGGTTTCAATCAGCCCCAGCATTTT.

The chain combines TRBV18 with TRBJ2-7, with 15 positions matching TRBD2. Germline CDR1 reads KGHSH; CDR2 reads LQKENI. The junction had 4 bases not matched to a gene; V was cut back by 5 bases and J by 5 bases. The CDR3 length is 15 residues. This CDR3 reads CASSLRTSGRDEQYF. The CDR3 nucleotides are TGTGCCAGCTCATTACGGACTAGCGGGAGGGACGAGCAGTACTTC.

J is TRBJ1-1 and V is TRBV11-2, with TRBD1 matching over 9 bases. V trimming: 0 bases; J trimming: 5 bases; junction bases outside the gene matches: 4. There are 15 residues in the CDR3. Germline CDR1 SGHAT, CDR2 FQNNGV. The CDR3 region is CASSLEWTGVTEAFF. The CDR3 coding sequence is TGTGCCAGCAGCTTAGAATGGACAGGGGTGACTGAAGCTTTCTTT.

The chain links TRBV6-6 to TRBJ1-2, with 10 positions matching TRBD1. Germline assignment: CDR1 MNHNY and CDR2 SVGAGI (reference sequence). The CDR3 has 15 amino acids. Losses at the gene ends were 2 bases for V and 4 bases for J; bases not matched to a gene: 4. CDR3 amino acids: CASSYPTGGGYGYTF. The CDR3 DNA follows: TGTGCCAGCAGTTACCCGACAGGGGGCGGCTATGGCTACACCTTC.

The V call is TRBV4-3, the J call TRBJ2-1; 12 bases map to TRBD2. CDR1 and CDR2 (germline): LGHNA, YSLEER. The CDR3 runs 15 residues. The V and J ends lost 1 base and 8 bases, in that order; junction bases with no gene match: 3. The CDR3 nucleotides are TGCGCCAGCAGCCAAGGGACTAGCGGGATCGATGAGCAGTTCTTC. Amino acids: CASSQGTSGIDEQFF.

This clone was seen more than once but under ten times. The J gene is TRBJ2-1, the V gene TRBV4-1; 9 bases are a match to TRBD2. V was pared by 0 bases and J by 12 bases, with 6 bases of the junction left unmatched. Germline V CDR1 and CDR2: MGHRA, YSYEKL. CDR3 length equals 14 residues. This CDR3 reads CASSQERSGGPQFF. DNA of the CDR3: TGCGCCAGCAGCCAAGAGAGGAGCGGGGGGCCGCAGTTCTTC.

J is TRBJ2-1 and V is TRBV5-4, with unresolved D. The CDR3 contains 14 residues. The V gene lost 1 base and the J gene lost 0 bases, with 5 bases spanning the gap. CDR1 and CDR2 (germline): SGHNT, YYREEE (reference sequence). The CDR3 is CASSLKSSYNEQFF. CDR3 DNA sequence: TGTGCCAGCAGCTTGAAGAGCTCCTACAATGAGCAGTTCTTC.

This clone has only a few counts. V usage is TRBV15 and J usage is TRBJ1-1; 7 nucleotides line up with TRBD1. From germline, CDR1 is LNHNV and CDR2 YYDKDF (reference sequence). V shed 5 bases and J 0 bases; nucleotides not matched to a gene: 6. The CDR3 spans 15 residues. DNA for the CDR3: TGTGCCACCAGCCTACGACAGGGCCTGAACACTGAAGCTTTCTTT. Encoded protein: CATSLRQGLNTEAFF.

The V call is TRBV21-1, the J call TRBJ2-7; TRBD1, the D gene given by the table, was not confirmed from the DNA. TRBV21-1 is shown as a pseudogene. The CDR3 is made up of 14 amino acids. Here the CDR3 reads CASRYDRCSYEQYF. The CDR3 DNA follows: TGTGCCAGCAGATACGACAGGTGTTCCTACGAGCAGTACTTC.

This chain joins TRBV4-3 and TRBJ2-7; no definite D call. Germline V gene data show CDR1 as LGHNA and CDR2 as YSLEER. V was clipped by 0 bases and J by 0 bases, with 9 bases between them. CDR3 size: 15 residues. CDR3 region: CASSQDRYSSYEQYF. DNA of the CDR3: TGCGCCAGCAGCCAAGATCGGTACAGCTCCTACGAGCAGTACTTC.

The V gene is TRBV6-6, the J gene TRBJ1-4; 8 positions match TRBD1. The V and J ends lost 7 bases and 8 bases, in that order; junction bases with no gene match: 6. CDR1 and CDR2 (germline): MNHNY, SVGAGI (reference sequence). The CDR3 extends over 13 amino acids. CDR3 protein: CASICDRGEKLFF. In nucleotides, the CDR3 is TGTGCCAGCATCTGCGACAGGGGCGAAAAACTGTTTTTT.

The chain uses TRBV5-6 and TRBJ1-4; D gene ambiguous. Trimming left V 2 bases short and J 3 bases short, with 8 bases between. CDR3 length: 14 amino acids. The germline CDR1 and CDR2 sequences are SGHDT and YYEEEE. DNA for the CDR3: TGTGCCAGCAGCTTCGGGTTCGCTAATGAAAAACTGTTTTTT. Translating it yields CASSFGFANEKLFF.